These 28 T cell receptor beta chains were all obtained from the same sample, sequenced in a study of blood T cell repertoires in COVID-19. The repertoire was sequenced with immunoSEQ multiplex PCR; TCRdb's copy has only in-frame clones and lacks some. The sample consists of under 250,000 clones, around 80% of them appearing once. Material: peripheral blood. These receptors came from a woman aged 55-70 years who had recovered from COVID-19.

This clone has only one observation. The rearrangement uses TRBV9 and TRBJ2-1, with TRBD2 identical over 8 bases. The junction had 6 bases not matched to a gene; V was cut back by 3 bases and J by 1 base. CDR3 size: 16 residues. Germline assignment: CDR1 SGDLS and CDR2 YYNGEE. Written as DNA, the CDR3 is TGTGCCAGCAGCGGAAATAGCGGGGTTTCCTACAATGAGCAGTTCTTC. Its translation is CASSGNSGVSYNEQFF.

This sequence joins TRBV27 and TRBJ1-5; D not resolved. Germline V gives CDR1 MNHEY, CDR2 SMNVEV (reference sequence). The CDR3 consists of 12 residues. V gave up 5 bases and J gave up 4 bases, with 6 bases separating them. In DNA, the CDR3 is TGTGCCAGCAGTCCCAATAATCAGCCCCAGCATTTT. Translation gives CASSPNNQPQHF.

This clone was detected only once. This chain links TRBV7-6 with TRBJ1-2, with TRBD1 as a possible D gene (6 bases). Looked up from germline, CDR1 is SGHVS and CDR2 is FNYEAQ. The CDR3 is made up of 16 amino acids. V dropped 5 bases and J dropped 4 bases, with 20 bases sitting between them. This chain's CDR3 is CASSISDRATPYGYTF. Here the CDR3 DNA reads TGTGCCAGCAGCATTTCGGACAGAGCCACCCCCTATGGCTACACCTTC.

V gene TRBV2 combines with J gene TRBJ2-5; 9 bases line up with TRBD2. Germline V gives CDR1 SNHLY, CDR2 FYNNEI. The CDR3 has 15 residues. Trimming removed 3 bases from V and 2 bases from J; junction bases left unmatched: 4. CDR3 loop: CASSDMAGGQETQYF. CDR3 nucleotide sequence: TGTGCCAGCAGTGATATGGCGGGGGGGCAAGAGACCCAGTACTTC.

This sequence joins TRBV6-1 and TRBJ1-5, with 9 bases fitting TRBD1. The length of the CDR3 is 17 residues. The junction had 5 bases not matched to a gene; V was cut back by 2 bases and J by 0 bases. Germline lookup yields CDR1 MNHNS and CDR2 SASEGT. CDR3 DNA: TGTGCCAGCAGTGAAAGGGACAGGGTCTATAGCAATCAGCCCCAGCATTTT. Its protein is CASSERDRVYSNQPQHF.

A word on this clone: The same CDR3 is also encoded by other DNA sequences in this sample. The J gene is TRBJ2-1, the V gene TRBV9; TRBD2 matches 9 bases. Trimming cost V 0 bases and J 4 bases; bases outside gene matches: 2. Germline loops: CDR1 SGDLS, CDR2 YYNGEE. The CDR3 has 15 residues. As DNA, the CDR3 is TGTGCCAGCAGCGTAGGGCGGGGGGGATACAATGAGCAGTTCTTC. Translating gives CASSVGRGGYNEQFF.

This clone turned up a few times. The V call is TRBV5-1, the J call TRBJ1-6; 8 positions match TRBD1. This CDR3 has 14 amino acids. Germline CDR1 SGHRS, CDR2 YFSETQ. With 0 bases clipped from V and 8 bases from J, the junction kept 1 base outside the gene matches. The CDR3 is CASSLAGGDSPLHF. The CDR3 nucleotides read TGCGCCAGCAGCTTGGCAGGGGGCGATTCACCCCTCCACTTT.

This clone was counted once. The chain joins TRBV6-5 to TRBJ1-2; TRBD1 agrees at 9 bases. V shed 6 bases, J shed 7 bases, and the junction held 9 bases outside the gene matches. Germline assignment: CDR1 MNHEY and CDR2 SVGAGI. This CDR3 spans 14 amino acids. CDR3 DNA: TGTGCCAGCAGCCGCGGGGACAGGGTGGTTGGCTACACCTTC. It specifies CASSRGDRVVGYTF.

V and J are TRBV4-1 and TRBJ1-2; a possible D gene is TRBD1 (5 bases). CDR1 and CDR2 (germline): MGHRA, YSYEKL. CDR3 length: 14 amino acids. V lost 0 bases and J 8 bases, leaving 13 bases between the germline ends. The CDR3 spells CASSQDAGPWGYTF. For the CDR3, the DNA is TGCGCCAGCAGCCAAGATGCAGGGCCGTGGGGCTACACCTTC.

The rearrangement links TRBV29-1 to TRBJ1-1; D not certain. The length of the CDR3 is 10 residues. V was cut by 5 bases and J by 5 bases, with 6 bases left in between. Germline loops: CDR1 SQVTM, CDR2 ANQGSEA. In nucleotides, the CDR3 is TGCAGCGTTTCTCTAACTGAAGCTTTCTTT. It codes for CSVSLTEAFF.

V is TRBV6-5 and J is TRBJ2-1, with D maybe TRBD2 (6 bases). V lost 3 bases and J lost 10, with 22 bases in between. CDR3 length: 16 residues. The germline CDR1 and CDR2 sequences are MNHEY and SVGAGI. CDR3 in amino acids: CASSYSEGPISGEQFF. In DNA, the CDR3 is TGTGCCAGCAGTTATTCGGAGGGACCCATCTCGGGGGAGCAGTTCTTC.

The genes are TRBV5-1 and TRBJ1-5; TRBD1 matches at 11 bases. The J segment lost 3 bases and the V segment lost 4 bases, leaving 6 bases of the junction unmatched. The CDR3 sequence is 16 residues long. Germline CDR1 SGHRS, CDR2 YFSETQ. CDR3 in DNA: TGCGCCAGCAGCCTGGGGACAGGGGGGAACAATCAGCCCCAGCATTTT. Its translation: CASSLGTGGNNQPQHF.

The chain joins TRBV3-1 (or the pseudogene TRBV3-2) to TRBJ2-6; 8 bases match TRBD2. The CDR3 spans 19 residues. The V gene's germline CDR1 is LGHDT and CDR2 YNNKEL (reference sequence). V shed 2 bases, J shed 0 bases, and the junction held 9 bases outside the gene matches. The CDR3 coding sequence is TGTGCCAGCAGCCAATCTTGGACTAGCCTTTTCTCTGGGGCCAACGTCCTGACTTTC. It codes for CASSQSWTSLFSGANVLTF.

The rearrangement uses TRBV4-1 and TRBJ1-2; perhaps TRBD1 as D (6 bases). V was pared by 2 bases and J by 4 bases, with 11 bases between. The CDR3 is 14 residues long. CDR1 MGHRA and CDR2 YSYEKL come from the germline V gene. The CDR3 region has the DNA TGCGCCAGCAGCCAACGGGGCAGGGGCTATGGCTACACCTTC. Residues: CASSQRGRGYGYTF.

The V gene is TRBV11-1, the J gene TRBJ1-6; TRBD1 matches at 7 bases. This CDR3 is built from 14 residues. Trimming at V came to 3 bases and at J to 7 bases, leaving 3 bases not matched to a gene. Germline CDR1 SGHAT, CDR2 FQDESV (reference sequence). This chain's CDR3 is CASSFTGENSPLHF. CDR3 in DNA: TGTGCCAGCAGCTTCACAGGGGAAAATTCACCCCTCCACTTT.

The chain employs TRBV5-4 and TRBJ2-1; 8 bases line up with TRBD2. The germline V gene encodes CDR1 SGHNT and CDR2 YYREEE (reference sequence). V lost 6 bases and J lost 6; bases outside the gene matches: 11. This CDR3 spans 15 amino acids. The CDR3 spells CASNGGLEGPNEQFF. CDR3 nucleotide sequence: TGTGCCAGCAACGGGGGACTAGAGGGCCCCAATGAGCAGTTCTTC.

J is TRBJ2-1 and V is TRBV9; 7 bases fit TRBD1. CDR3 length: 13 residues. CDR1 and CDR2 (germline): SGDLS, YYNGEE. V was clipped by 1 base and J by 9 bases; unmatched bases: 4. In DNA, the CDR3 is TGTGCCAGCAGCGTAAGAGGGGGCTCTGAGCAGTTCTTC. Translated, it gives CASSVRGGSEQFF.

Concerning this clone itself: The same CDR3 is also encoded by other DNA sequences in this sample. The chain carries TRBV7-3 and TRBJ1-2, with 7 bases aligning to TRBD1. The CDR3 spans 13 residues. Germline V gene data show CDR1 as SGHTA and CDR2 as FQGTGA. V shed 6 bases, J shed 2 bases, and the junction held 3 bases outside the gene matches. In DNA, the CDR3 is TGTGCCAGCAGTCCGGACAGGAACTATGGCTACACCTTC. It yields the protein CASSPDRNYGYTF.

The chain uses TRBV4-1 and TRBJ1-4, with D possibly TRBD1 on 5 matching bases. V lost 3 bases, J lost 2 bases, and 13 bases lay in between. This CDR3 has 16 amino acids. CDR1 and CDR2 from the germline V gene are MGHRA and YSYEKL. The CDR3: CASSQYPGGTNEKLFF. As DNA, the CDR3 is TGCGCCAGCAGCCAGTATCCGGGGGGGACTAATGAAAAACTGTTTTTT.

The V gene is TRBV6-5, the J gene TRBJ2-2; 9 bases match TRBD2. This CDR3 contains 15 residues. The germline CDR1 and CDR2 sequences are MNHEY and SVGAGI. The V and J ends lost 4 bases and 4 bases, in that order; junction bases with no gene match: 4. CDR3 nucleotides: TGTGCCAGCAGTTCCCTAGCGGGGACCACCGGGGAGCTGTTTTTT. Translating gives CASSSLAGTTGELFF.

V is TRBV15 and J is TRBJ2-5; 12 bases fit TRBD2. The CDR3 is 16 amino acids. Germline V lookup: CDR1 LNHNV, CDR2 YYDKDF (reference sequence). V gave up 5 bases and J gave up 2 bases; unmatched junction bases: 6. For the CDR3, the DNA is TGTGCCACCAGCGAAGGGACTAGCGGGCTACAAGAGACCCAGTACTTC. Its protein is CATSEGTSGLQETQYF.

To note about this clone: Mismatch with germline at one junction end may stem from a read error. Here the CDR3 DNA reads TGTGCCAGTAGCTACCCAGGGGAGAACACCATATATTTT. Its protein is CASSYPGENTIYF. The chain combines TRBV11-2 with TRBJ1-3, with a possible D match to TRBD1 (6 bases). Germline V lookup: CDR1 SGHAT, CDR2 FQNNGV. CDR3 length equals 13 residues.

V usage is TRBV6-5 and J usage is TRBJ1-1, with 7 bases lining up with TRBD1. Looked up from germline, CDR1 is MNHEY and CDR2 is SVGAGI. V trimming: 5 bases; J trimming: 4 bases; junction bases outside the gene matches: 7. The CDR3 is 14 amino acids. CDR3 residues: CASSRQGEATEAFF. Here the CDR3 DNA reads TGTGCCAGCAGTAGACAGGGAGAGGCCACTGAAGCTTTCTTT.

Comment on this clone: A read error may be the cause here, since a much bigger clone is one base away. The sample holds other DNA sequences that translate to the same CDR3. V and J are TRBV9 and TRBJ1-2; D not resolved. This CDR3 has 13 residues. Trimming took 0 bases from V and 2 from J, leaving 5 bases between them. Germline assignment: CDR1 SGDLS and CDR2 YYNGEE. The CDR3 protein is CASSVDRNYGYTF. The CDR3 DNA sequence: TGTGCCAGCAGCGTAGACAGAAACTATGGCTACACCTTC.

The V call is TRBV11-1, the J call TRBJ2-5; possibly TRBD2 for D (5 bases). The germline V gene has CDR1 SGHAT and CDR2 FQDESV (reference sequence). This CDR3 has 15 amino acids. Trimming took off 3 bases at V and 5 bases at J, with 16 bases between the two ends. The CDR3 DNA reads TGTGCCAGCAGCTTGGGAGTGCTGTACGGCGAGACCCAGTACTTC. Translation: CASSLGVLYGETQYF.

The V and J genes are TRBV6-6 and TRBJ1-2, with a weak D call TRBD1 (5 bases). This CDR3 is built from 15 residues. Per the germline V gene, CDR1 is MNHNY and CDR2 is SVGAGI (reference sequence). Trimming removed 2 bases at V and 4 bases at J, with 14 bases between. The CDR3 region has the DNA TGTGCCAGCAGTTACAAAGGGGTCCCTGGCTATGGCTACACCTTC. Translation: CASSYKGVPGYGYTF.

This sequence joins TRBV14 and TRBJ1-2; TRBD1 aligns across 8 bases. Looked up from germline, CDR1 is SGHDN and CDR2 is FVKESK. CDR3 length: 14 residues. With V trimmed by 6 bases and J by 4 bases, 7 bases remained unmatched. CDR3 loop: CASSPQGVGYGYTF. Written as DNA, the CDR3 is TGTGCCAGCAGTCCACAGGGGGTCGGCTATGGCTACACCTTC.

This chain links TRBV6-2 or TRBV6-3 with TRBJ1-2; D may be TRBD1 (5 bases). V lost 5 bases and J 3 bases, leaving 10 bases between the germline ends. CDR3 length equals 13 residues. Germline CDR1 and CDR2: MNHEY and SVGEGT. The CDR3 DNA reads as TGTGCCAGCAGTAAACAGGCGGACTATGGCTACACCTTC. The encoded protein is CASSKQADYGYTF.